This T cell receptor (beta chain) was sequenced for a study of vaccination effects on CD4 cells after COVID-19. The germline gives CDR1 SGHTS, CDR2 YDEGEE. V shed 2 bases, J shed 8 bases, and the junction held 10 bases outside the gene matches. The CDR3 totals 15 residues. Turning to this clone: Its antigen is not known.

Study findings and constraints: By a late point after vaccination, infection- and vaccine-induced clones had shrunk markedly through clonal contraction. Few convalescent patients were included, and no early post-infection timepoints were sampled.

Measured with immunoSEQ multiplex PCR; TCRdb has only the in-frame clones, and not every one. This sample yields about 46,000 clones, of which approximately 81% are seen a single time; around 8.9% belongs to the top ten. Cells that had been cultured for roughly eleven days were the source of isolated CD4+ T cells. This chain joins TRBV5-8 and TRBJ1-1; TRBD1 agrees at 9 bases. This TCR was sampled from a human donor who had a prior SARS-CoV-2 infection. The starting material was CD4+ T cells from PBMCs cultured without peptide, obtained before COVID-19 vaccination. CDR3 in amino acids: CASSFTGGRSPEAFF. The CDR3 nucleotides are TGTGCCAGCAGCTTTACAGGGGGCCGTTCGCCCGAAGCTTTCTTT.